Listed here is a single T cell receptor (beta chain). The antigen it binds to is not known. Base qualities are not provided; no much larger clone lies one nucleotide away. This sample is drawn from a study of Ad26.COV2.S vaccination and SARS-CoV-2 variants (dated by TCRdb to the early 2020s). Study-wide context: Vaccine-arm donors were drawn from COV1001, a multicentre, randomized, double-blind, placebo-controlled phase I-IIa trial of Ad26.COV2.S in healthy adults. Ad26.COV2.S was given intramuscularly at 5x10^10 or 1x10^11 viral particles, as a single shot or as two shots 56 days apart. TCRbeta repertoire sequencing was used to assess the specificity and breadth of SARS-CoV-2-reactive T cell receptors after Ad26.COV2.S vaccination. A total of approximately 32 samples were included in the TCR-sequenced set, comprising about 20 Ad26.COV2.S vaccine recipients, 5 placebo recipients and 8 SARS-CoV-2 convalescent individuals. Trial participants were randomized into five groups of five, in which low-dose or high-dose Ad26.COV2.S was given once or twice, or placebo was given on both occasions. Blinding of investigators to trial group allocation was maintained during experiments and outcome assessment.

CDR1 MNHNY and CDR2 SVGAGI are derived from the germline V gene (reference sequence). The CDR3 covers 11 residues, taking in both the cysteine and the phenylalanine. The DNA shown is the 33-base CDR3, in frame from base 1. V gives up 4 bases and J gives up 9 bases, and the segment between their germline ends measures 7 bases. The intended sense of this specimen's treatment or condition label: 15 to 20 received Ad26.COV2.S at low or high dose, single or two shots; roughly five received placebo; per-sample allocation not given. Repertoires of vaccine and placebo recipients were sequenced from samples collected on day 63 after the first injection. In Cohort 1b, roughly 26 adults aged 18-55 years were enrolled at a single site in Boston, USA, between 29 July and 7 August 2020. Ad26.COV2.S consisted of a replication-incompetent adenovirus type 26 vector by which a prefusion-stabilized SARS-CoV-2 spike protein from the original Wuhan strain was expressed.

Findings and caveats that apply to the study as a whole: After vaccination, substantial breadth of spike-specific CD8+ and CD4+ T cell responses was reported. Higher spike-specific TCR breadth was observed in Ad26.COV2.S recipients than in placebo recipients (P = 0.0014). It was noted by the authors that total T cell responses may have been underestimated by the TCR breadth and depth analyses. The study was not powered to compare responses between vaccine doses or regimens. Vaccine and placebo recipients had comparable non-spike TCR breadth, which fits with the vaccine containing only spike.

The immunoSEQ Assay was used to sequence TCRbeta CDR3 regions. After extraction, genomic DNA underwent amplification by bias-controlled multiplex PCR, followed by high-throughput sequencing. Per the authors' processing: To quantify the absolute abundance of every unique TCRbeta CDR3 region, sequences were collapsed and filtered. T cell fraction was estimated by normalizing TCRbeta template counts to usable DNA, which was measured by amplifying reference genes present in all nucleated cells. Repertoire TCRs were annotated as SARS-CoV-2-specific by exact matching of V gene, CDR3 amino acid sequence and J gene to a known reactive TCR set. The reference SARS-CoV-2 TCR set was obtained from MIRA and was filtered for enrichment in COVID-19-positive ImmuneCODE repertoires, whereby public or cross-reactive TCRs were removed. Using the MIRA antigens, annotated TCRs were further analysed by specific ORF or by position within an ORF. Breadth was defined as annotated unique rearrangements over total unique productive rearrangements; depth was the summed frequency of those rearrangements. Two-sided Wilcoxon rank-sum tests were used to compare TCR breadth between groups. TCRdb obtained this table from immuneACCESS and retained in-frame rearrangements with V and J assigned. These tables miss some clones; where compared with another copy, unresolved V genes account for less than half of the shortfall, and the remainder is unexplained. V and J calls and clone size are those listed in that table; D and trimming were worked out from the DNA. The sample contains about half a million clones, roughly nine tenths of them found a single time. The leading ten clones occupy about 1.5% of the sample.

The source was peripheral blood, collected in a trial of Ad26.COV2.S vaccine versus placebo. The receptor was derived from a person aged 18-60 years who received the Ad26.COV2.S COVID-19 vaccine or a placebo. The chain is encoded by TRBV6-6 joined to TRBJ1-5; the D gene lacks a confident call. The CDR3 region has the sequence CASSSGRPQHF. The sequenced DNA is TGTGCCAGCAGTTCAGGCAGGCCCCAGCATTTT.